The 29 T cell receptor beta chains in this list originate from one sample, sequenced in a study of blood T cell repertoires in COVID-19. The assay was immunoSEQ multiplex PCR, and TCRdb's table has in-frame clones only and misses some. The sample contains over 350,000 clones, roughly 92% of which appear only once. Sequenced sample: PBMCs or T cells enriched from blood (not recorded which). These receptors came from a woman between 40 and 55 years old who had been exposed to COVID-19.

The rearrangement uses TRBV7-6 and TRBJ2-1; 11 positions agree with TRBD1. In germline, CDR1 is SGHVS, CDR2 FNYEAQ. The J segment lost 13 bases and the V segment lost 2 bases, leaving 13 bases of the junction unmatched. CDR3 length: 16 residues. DNA of the CDR3: TGTGCCAGCAGCTTAATGTCAGGGGGGACAGGGGGATTCCAGTTCTTC. It translates to CASSLMSGGTGGFQFF. The full variable domain, in which reference TRBV7-6 and TRBJ2-1 provide the parts outside the CDR3, is GAGVSQSPRYKVTKRGQDVALRCDPISGHVSLYWYRQALGQGPEFLTYFNYEAQQDKSGLPNDRFSAERPEGSISTLTIQRTEQRDSAMYRCASSLMSGGTGGFQFFGPGTRLTVL.

The rearrangement joins TRBV25-1 to TRBJ1-2; possibly TRBD1 for D (5 bases). This CDR3 is 12 amino acids long. Deletions cut 6 bases from V and 4 bases from J, with 9 bases between. Germline assignment: CDR1 MGHDK and CDR2 SYGVNS. The CDR3 reads CASSQGLYGYTF. Here the CDR3 DNA reads TGTGCCAGCAGCCAGGGACTCTATGGCTACACCTTC.

V and J are TRBV5-1 and TRBJ1-3, with D unresolved. The CDR3 spans 16 residues. V lost 0 bases and J lost 0, with 10 bases in between. Germline V gene data show CDR1 as SGHRS and CDR2 as YFSETQ. Written as DNA, the CDR3 is TGCGCCAGCAGCTTGGAGGGAGCCTTCTCTGGAAACACCATATATTTT. Encoded protein: CASSLEGAFSGNTIYF.

This chain joins TRBV7-9 and TRBJ2-2, with 10 nucleotides matching TRBD2. CDR1 and CDR2 (germline): SEHNR, FQNEAQ (reference sequence). The CDR3 covers 16 residues. With V trimmed by 6 bases and J by 0 bases, 4 bases remained unmatched. In DNA, the CDR3 is TGTGCCAGCAGATCGAGCGGGGGGGCGAACACCGGGGAGCTGTTTTTT. Encoded protein: CASRSSGGANTGELFF.

The CDR3 bases are TGTGCCAGTAGGAAGGAGGGTTTGGACACCGGGGAGCTGTTTTTT. This translates into CASRKEGLDTGELFF. The J gene is TRBJ2-2, the V gene TRBV19, with D perhaps TRBD2 (6 bases). From germline, CDR1 is LNHDA and CDR2 SQIVND (reference sequence). The CDR3 consists of 15 residues. V lost 6 bases and J lost 3, with 14 bases in between.

V and J are TRBV7-9 and TRBJ1-4; D might be TRBD1 (6 bases). Germline V gene sequence: CDR1 SEHNR, CDR2 FQNEAQ (reference sequence). This CDR3 spans 16 amino acids. Trimming removed 5 bases from V and 3 bases from J, with 16 bases in between. CDR3 bases: TGTGCCAGCAGCGCGTCCAGGGGTTTGGCTAATGAAAAACTGTTTTTT. Amino acids: CASSASRGLANEKLFF. Filled out from reference TRBV7-9 and TRBJ1-4, the complete variable domain reads DTGVSQNPRHKITKRGQNVTFRCDPISEHNRLYWYRQTLGQGPEFLTYFQNEAQLEKSRLLSDRFSAERPKGSFSTLEIQRTEQGDSAMYLCASSASRGLANEKLFFGSGTQLSVL.

The chain carries TRBV7-6 and TRBJ2-1; the match to TRBD2 covers 12 bases. CDR3 length equals 17 residues. The germline CDR1 and CDR2 sequences are SGHVS and FNYEAQ. The V and J ends lost 5 bases and 5 bases, in that order; junction bases with no gene match: 10. Here the CDR3 DNA reads TGTGCCAGCAGCCCCTACCTAGCGGGAGGGCCAGACAATGAGCAGTTCTTC. This encodes CASSPYLAGGPDNEQFF.

This chain joins TRBV7-8 and TRBJ1-2; TRBD1 is a possible D gene (6 bases). CDR3 length equals 14 residues. V was pared by 5 bases and J by 3 bases, with 13 bases between. CDR1 SGHVS and CDR2 FQNEAQ come from the germline V gene. The CDR3 protein is CASSRTGSDYGYTF. The CDR3 nucleotides read TGTGCCAGCAGCCGAACAGGGTCCGACTATGGCTACACCTTC. Combining the CDR3 with reference TRBV7-8 and TRBJ1-2 gives the whole variable domain GAGVSQSPRYKVAKRGQDVALRCDPISGHVSLFWYQQALGQGPEFLTYFQNEAQLDKSGLPSDRFFAERPEGSVSTLKIQRTQQEDSAVYLCASSRTGSDYGYTFGSGTRLTVV.

V and J are TRBV7-3 and TRBJ2-2; 7 nucleotides match TRBD2. The CDR3 spans 16 residues. Germline CDR1 SGHTA, CDR2 FQGTGA. After removal of 1 base from V and 6 bases from J, the junction contained 8 bases not matched to a gene. CDR3 loop: CASSLNPPTSPGELFF. DNA of the CDR3: TGTGCCAGCAGCTTAAATCCCCCGACTAGCCCCGGGGAGCTGTTTTTT.

This chain connects TRBV7-6 to TRBJ2-5, with 10 bases lining up with TRBD1. This CDR3 region has 15 residues. Germline CDR1 SGHVS, CDR2 FNYEAQ. J was trimmed by 1 base and V by 1 base; bases with no gene match: 0. Here the CDR3 reads CASSLGTGGQETQYF. The CDR3, as DNA: TGTGCCAGCAGCTTAGGGACAGGGGGCCAAGAGACCCAGTACTTC.

This clone was seen just once. The V and J genes are TRBV2 and TRBJ2-1; 7 positions agree with TRBD1. Germline CDR1 SNHLY, CDR2 FYNNEI. This CDR3 contains 14 residues. With 4 bases clipped from V and 4 bases from J, the junction kept 4 bases outside the gene matches. In DNA, the CDR3 is TGTGCCAGCAGTGCTAAGACAGGGTACAATGAGCAGTTCTTC. Amino acids: CASSAKTGYNEQFF.

The chain has TRBV6-5 and TRBJ2-2; the D gene is possibly TRBD2 (5 bases). Between the trimmed V and J ends, which lost 4 bases and 3 bases, there was a span of 12 bases. Per germline, CDR1 MNHEY and CDR2 SVGAGI. CDR3 length: 15 amino acids. The CDR3 bases are TGTGCCAGCAGTTCCTTCGGAGGATACACCGGGGAGCTGTTTTTT. It codes for CASSSFGGYTGELFF.

The chain links TRBV5-6 to TRBJ1-2; 12 bases match TRBD1. Germline CDR1 and CDR2: SGHDT and YYEEEE. V gave up 3 bases and J gave up 4 bases; unmatched junction bases: 13. CDR3 length: 18 residues. CDR3 region: CASSSFRDRGLSGYGYTF. CDR3 bases: TGTGCCAGCAGCTCCTTCCGGGACAGGGGGCTCTCAGGCTATGGCTACACCTTC.

This clone was seen a handful of times. The chain couples TRBV6-5 to TRBJ2-7, with 7 bases lining up with TRBD1. The CDR3 extends over 14 amino acids. V lost 8 bases, J lost 2 bases, and 9 bases stayed unmatched. CDR1 and CDR2 from the germline V gene are MNHEY and SVGAGI. The DNA of the CDR3 is TGTGCCAGCGTAACAGGGGATCTGCCCTACGAGCAGTACTTC. It specifies CASVTGDLPYEQYF.

The chain uses TRBV27 and TRBJ2-2; 7 bases match TRBD1. This CDR3 is built from 15 residues. V shed 6 bases and J 4 bases; nucleotides not matched to a gene: 8. Germline V gene data show CDR1 as MNHEY and CDR2 as SMNVEV (reference sequence). CDR3 region: CASSPTGLGTGELFF. The CDR3 nucleotides are TGTGCCAGCAGCCCGACAGGGTTGGGCACCGGGGAGCTGTTTTTT.

The chain couples TRBV11-3 to TRBJ1-1; D possibly corresponds to TRBD1 (6 bases). The CDR3 is 16 residues long. Trimming shortened V by 1 base and J by 6 bases, and 18 bases separated the two germline ends. Germline lookup yields CDR1 SGHNT and CDR2 YENEEA. CDR3: CASSLVLGAVSPEAFF. As DNA, the CDR3 is TGTGCCAGCAGCTTAGTTCTGGGGGCCGTATCCCCTGAAGCTTTCTTT.

This chain joins TRBV5-1 and TRBJ2-3, with D possibly TRBD2 on 6 matching bases. The CDR3 is 15 amino acids. Trimming left V 0 bases short and J 4 bases short, with 12 bases between. Per the germline V gene, CDR1 is SGHRS and CDR2 is YFSETQ. The CDR3 spells CASSLAAASADTQYF. DNA of the CDR3: TGCGCCAGCAGCTTGGCGGCAGCTAGCGCAGATACGCAGTATTTT.

V and J are TRBV9 and TRBJ2-1, with 7 bases identical to TRBD2. The ends lost 1 base at V and 5 bases at J; junction bases unmatched: 6. The V gene's germline CDR1 is SGDLS and CDR2 YYNGEE. The CDR3 is 15 residues long. The CDR3 nucleotides read TGTGCCAGCAGCGTACAGTTAGCGGGTGACAATGAGCAGTTCTTC. It specifies CASSVQLAGDNEQFF.

This rearrangement joins TRBV13 to TRBJ1-2; maybe TRBD1 (5 bases). V gave up 5 bases and J gave up 3 bases, with 25 bases separating them. Germline V gene lookup returns CDR1 PRHDT and CDR2 FYEKMQ (reference sequence). The CDR3 runs 18 residues. The CDR3 nucleotides are TGTGCCAGCAGCCACACACTCAACTTCGCCCGGGGGGACTATGGCTACACCTTC. Translating it yields CASSHTLNFARGDYGYTF.

This clone showed up just once. The chain couples TRBV7-9 to TRBJ1-1, with a possible D match to TRBD1 (5 bases). Germline CDR1 is SEHNR and CDR2 is FQNEAQ (reference sequence). This CDR3 has 12 amino acids. Trimming took off 8 bases at V and 4 bases at J, with 11 bases between the two ends. The CDR3: CASRAGITEAFF. The CDR3 DNA follows: TGTGCCAGCCGGGCAGGGATCACTGAAGCTTTCTTT.

The chain employs TRBV9 and TRBJ1-1; 7 nucleotides line up with TRBD1. Per the germline V gene, CDR1 is SGDLS and CDR2 is YYNGEE. The V segment lost 3 bases and the J segment 11 bases; nucleotides outside the gene matches: 19. The CDR3 has 16 amino acids. Here the CDR3 reads CASSAVPQGVPEGAFF. The DNA of the CDR3 is TGTGCCAGCAGCGCCGTACCTCAGGGGGTTCCCGAGGGGGCTTTCTTT.

This sequence joins TRBV3-1 (or the pseudogene TRBV3-2) and TRBJ1-6, with a tentative D call TRBD1 (6 bases). Germline lookup yields CDR1 LGHDT and CDR2 YNNKEL (reference sequence). This CDR3 is 15 amino acids long. V lost 3 bases, J lost 7 bases, and 13 bases lay in between. The CDR3 region is CASSHSDRKNSPLHF. The CDR3 nucleotides are TGTGCCAGCAGCCATAGTGACAGGAAAAATTCACCCCTCCACTTT.

The V call is TRBV5-5, the J call TRBJ1-1; 10 nucleotides agree with TRBD1. CDR3 length: 15 amino acids. The germline CDR1 and CDR2 sequences are SGHKS and YYEKEE (reference sequence). The ends lost 0 bases at V and 3 bases at J; junction bases unmatched: 2. The CDR3 is CASSLGDRGDTEAFF. As DNA, the CDR3 is TGTGCCAGCAGCTTGGGGGACAGGGGTGACACTGAAGCTTTCTTT.

The chain joins TRBV5-4 to TRBJ1-6; 9 nucleotides align to TRBD1. This CDR3 is built from 14 residues. Germline CDR1 is SGHNT and CDR2 is YYREEE (reference sequence). The trim removed 4 bases at V and 6 bases at J, leaving 2 bases unmatched. CDR3 sequence reads: CASSPGQGNSPLHF. The CDR3 DNA reads as TGTGCCAGCAGCCCGGGACAGGGTAATTCACCCCTCCACTTT.

This chain joins TRBV24-1 and TRBJ2-5; TRBD2 agrees at 11 bases. The V and J ends lost 4 bases and 11 bases, in that order; junction bases with no gene match: 5. CDR1 is KGHDR, CDR2 SFDVKD, per germline. The CDR3 totals 13 residues. CDR3 amino acids: CATSETSGSTQYF. CDR3 in DNA: TGTGCCACCAGTGAAACTAGCGGGAGTACTCAGTACTTC.

The J gene is TRBJ1-2, the V gene TRBV4-1, with unresolved D. V was clipped by 0 bases and J by 7 bases, with 15 bases between them. Germline values: CDR1 MGHRA, CDR2 YSYEKL. There are 15 residues in the CDR3. CDR3 sequence: CASSQDEWAGSGYTF. The CDR3 coding sequence is TGCGCCAGCAGCCAAGATGAATGGGCGGGGAGTGGCTACACCTTC.

This sequence joins TRBV6-1 and TRBJ1-5; possible D gene TRBD1, 5 bases. The CDR3 length is 14 residues. V lost 4 bases and J lost 5, with 12 bases in between. From germline, CDR1 is MNHNS and CDR2 SASEGT. The CDR3 DNA follows: TGTGCCAGCAGTGGAGCAGGGAGCTATCAGCCCCAGCATTTT. Translating it yields CASSGAGSYQPQHF.

CDR3 bases: TGTGCCAGCAGAGCGGGGGGCACCAGGGAAGCCAACGAGCAGTACTTC. Translated, it gives CASRAGGTREANEQYF. This rearrangement joins TRBV7-9 to TRBJ2-7, with 9 nucleotides matching TRBD2. Trimming removed 6 bases from V and 5 bases from J; junction bases left unmatched: 14. Germline CDR1 and CDR2: SEHNR and FQNEAQ (reference sequence). The CDR3 runs to 16 residues.

The rearrangement uses TRBV11-3 and TRBJ1-4; possibly TRBD1 for D (5 bases). V dropped 5 bases and J dropped 5 bases, with 15 bases sitting between them. CDR1 SGHNT and CDR2 YENEEA come from the germline V gene. The CDR3 spans 15 residues. Here the CDR3 DNA reads TGTGCCAGCAGCCGTGGGACTCAACTCAATGAAAAACTGTTTTTT. The encoded protein is CASSRGTQLNEKLFF.